Listed below are T cell receptor beta chains from one sample, sequenced in a study of shared clonotypes between healthy human individuals. Profiled with immunoSEQ multiplex PCR; TCRdb holds only in-frame clones, not every one. The sample shows about 710,000 clones, 72% of them seen only once. The sequenced material came from memory CD4+ T cells sorted from blood. The source is a woman under 40 in good health. CDR3s leave out the opening cysteine and the closing phenylalanine or tryptophan. The order of the fields is J gene, clone size, V gene, CDR3 protein. Some rows mark clone size as missing; the rest say once, few, many or name a class of expanded clone.

TRBJ2-4,many,TRBV11-2,ASSRQAGQGENIQY
TRBJ1-1,.,TRBV7-8,ASSLLVGAGSANTEAF
TRBJ2-7,.,TRBV18,ASSPTSGRAGYEQY
TRBJ2-1,.,TRBV19,ASSIGWTSGGNEQF
TRBJ2-7,.,TRBV25-1,ASSDRLTDGSYEQY
TRBJ2-7,.,TRBV5-6,ASSLFVGDVSYEQY
TRBJ2-7,.,TRBV27,ASSLSTFVRGPEMGEQY
TRBJ2-5,once,TRBV5-1,ASSSQTRTDSQETQY
TRBJ2-2,.,TRBV19,ASSEAGGSAGELF
TRBJ2-5,.,TRBV29-1,SGRGGQETQY
TRBJ1-4,.,TRBV7-9,ASSLEGVEKLF
TRBJ1-1,few,TRBV7-9,ASSLDLGQGKAKAF
TRBJ2-3,.,TRBV7-3,ASSQTREDTQY
TRBJ1-2,many,TRBV7-3,ASSLNAGENYGYT
TRBJ2-1,once,TRBV11-2,ASSPLRLGEQF